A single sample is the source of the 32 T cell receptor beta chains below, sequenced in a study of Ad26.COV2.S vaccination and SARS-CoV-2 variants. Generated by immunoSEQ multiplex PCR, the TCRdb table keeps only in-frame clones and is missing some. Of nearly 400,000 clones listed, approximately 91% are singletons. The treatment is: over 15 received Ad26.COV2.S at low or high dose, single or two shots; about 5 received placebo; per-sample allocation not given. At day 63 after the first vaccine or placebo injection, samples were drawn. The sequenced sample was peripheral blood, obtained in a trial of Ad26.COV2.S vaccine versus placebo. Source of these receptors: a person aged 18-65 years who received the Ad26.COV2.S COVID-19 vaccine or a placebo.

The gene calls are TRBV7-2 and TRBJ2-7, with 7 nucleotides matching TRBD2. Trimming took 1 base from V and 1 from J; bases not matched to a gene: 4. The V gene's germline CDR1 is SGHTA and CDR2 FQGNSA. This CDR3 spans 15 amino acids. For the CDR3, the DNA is TGTGCCAGCAGCTTAGGGTCGGGAGGATCCTACGAGCAGTACTTC. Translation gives CASSLGSGGSYEQYF.

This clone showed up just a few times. This CDR3 is CASSFQTTSYEQYF. The CDR3 DNA follows: TGCGCCAGCAGCTTCCAGACTACCTCCTACGAGCAGTACTTC. The chain carries TRBV5-1 and TRBJ2-7, with D possibly TRBD2 on 5 matching bases. The CDR3 is 14 amino acids. Trimming removed 2 bases at V and 0 bases at J, with 9 bases between. In germline, CDR1 is SGHRS, CDR2 YFSETQ. The full variable domain, completed using reference TRBV5-1 and TRBJ2-7, is KAGVTQTPRYLIKTRGQQVTLSCSPISGHRSVSWYQQTPGQGLQFLFEYFSETQRNKGNFPGRFSGRQFSNSRSEMNVSTLELGDSALYLCASSFQTTSYEQYFGPGTRLTVT.

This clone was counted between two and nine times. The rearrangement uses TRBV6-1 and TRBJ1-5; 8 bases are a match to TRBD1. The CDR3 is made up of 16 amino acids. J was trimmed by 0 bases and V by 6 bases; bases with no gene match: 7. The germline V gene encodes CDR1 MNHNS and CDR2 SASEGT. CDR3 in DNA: TGTGCCAGCAGAGAAATGACAGGGGTTAGCAATCAGCCCCAGCATTTT. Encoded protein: CASREMTGVSNQPQHF.

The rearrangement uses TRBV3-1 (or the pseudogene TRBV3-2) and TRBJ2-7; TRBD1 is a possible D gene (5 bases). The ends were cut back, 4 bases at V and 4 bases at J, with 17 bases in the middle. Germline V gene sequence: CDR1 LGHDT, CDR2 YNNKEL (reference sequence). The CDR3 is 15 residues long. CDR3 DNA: TGTGCCAGCAGCCCTTACCAAGGGGCAGCGTACGAGCAGTACTTC. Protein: CASSPYQGAAYEQYF.

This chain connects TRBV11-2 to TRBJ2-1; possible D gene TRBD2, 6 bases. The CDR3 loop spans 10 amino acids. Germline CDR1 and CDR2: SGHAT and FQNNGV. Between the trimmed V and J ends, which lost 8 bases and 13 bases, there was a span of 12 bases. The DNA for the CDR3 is TGTGCCAGCGGTTACGGGACTCAGTTCTTC. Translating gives CASGYGTQFF.

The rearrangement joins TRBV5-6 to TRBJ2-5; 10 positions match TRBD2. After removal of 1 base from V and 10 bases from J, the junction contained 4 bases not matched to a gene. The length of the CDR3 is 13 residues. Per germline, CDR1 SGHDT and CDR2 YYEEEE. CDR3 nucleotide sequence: TGTGCCAGCAGCTTGAGCGGGAGGGGTGTCCAGTACTTC. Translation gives CASSLSGRGVQYF.

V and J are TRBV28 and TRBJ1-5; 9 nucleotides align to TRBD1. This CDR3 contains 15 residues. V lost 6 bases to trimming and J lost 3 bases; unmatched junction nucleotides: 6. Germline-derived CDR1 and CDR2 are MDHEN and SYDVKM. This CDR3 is CASRPTGGSNQPQHF. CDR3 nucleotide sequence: TGTGCCAGCAGACCTACAGGGGGCTCCAATCAGCCCCAGCATTTT.

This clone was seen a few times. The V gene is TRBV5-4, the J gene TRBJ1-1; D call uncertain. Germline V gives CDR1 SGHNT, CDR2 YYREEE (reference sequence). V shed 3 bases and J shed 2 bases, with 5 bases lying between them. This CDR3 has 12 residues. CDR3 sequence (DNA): TGTGCCAGCAGCTCCCCCAACACTGAAGCTTTCTTT. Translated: CASSSPNTEAFF. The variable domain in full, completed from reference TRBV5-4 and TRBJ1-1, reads ETGVTQSPTHLIKTRGQQVTLRCSSQSGHNTVSWYQQALGQGPQFIFQYYREEENGRGNFPPRFSGLQFPNYSSELNVNALELDDSALYLCASSSPNTEAFFGQGTRLTVV.

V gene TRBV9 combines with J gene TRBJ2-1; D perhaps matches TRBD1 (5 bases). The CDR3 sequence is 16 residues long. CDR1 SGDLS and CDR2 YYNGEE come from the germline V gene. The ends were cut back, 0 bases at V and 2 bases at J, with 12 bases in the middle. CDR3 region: CASSVDGPGPYNEQFF. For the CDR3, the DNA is TGTGCCAGCAGCGTAGATGGTCCAGGGCCCTACAATGAGCAGTTCTTC.

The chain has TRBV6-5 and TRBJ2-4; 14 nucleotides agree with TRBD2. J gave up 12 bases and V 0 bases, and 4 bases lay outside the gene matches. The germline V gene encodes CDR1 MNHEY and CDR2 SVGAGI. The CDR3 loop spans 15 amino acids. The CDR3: CASSYSGLAGGNQYF. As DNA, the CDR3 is TGTGCCAGCAGTTACTCCGGACTAGCGGGAGGTAATCAGTACTTC.

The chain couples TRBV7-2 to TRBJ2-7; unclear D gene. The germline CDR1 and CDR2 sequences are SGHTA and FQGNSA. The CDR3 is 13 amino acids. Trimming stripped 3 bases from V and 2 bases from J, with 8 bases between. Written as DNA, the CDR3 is TGTGCCAGCAGCTTGGCCGGAACCTACGAGCAGTACTTC. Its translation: CASSLAGTYEQYF.

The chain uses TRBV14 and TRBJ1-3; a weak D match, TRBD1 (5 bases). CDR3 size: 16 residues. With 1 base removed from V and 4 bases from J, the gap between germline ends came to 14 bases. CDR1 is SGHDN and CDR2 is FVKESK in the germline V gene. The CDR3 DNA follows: TGTGCCAGCAGCCAAGGTCTCAGGGCTTTCGGAAACACCATATATTTT. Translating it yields CASSQGLRAFGNTIYF.

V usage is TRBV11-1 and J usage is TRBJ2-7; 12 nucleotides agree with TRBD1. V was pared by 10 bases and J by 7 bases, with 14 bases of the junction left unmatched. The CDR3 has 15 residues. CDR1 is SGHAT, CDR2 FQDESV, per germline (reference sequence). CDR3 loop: CATSGQGALTGEQYF. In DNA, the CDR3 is TGTGCCACCTCGGGACAGGGGGCGCTAACCGGTGAGCAGTACTTC.

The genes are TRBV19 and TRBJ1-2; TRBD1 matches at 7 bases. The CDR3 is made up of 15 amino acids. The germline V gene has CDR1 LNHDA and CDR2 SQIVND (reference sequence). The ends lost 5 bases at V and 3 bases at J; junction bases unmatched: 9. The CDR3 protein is CASSRGSTGYYGYTF. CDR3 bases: TGTGCCAGTAGTCGGGGGTCGACAGGGTACTATGGCTACACCTTC.

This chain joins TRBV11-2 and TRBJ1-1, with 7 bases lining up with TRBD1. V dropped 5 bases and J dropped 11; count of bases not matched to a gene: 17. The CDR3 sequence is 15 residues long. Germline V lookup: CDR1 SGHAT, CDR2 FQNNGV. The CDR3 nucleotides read TGTGCCAGCAGCCTATCCCACGACAGGGCAGGTGGGGCTTTCTTT. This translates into CASSLSHDRAGGAFF.

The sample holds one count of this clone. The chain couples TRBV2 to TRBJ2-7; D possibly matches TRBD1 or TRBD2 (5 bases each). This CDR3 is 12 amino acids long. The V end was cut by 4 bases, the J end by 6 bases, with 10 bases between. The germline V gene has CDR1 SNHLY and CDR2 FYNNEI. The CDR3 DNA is TGTGCCAGCAGTGTGTGGGGGTTCGAGCAGTACTTC. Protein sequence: CASSVWGFEQYF.

The CDR3 region has the DNA TGTGCCTGGAGTGTGAGTTTGACCGGGGAGCTGTTTTTT. Translated: CAWSVSLTGELFF. The rearrangement uses TRBV30 and TRBJ2-2; D not resolved. Germline CDR1 and CDR2: GTSNPN and SVGIG (reference sequence). V shed 0 bases and J shed 5 bases, with 7 bases lying between them. The CDR3 extends over 13 amino acids.

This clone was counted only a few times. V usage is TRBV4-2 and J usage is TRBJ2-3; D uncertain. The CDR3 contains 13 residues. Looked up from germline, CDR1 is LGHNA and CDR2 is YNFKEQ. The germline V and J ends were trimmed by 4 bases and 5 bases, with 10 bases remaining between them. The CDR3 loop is CASSRAEEDTQYF. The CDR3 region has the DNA TGTGCCAGCAGCCGTGCGGAAGAAGATACGCAGTATTTT.

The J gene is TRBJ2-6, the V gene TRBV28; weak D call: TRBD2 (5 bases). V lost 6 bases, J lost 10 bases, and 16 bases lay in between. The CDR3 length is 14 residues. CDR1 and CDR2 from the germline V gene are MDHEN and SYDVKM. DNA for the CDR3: TGTGCCAGCAGGCGCGAGGGCAGTCTTAACGTCCTGACTTTC. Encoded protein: CASRREGSLNVLTF. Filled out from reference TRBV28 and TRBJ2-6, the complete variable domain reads DVKVTQSSRYLVKRTGEKVFLECVQDMDHENMFWYRQDPGLGLRLIYFSYDVKMKEKGDIPEGYSVSREKKERFSLILESASTNQTSMYLCASRREGSLNVLTFGAGSRLTVL.

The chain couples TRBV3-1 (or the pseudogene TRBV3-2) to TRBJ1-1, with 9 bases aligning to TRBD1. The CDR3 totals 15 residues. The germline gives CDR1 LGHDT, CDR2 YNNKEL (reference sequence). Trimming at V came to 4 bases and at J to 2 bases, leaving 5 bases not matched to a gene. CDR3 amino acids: CASSPTGGVNTEAFF. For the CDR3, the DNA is TGTGCCAGCAGCCCGACAGGGGGGGTTAACACTGAAGCTTTCTTT.

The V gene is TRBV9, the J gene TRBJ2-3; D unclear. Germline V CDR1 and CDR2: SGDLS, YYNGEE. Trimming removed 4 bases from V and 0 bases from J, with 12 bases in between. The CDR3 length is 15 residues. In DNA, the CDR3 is TGTGCCAGCAGCCTGGACCACACTAGCACAGATACGCAGTATTTT. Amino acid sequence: CASSLDHTSTDTQYF.

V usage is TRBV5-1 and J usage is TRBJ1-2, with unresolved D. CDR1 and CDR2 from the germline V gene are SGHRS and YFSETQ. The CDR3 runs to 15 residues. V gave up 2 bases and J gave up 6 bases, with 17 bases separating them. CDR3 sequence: CASSFDLGVDHGYTF. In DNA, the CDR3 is TGCGCCAGCAGCTTTGATCTTGGGGTAGATCATGGCTACACCTTC.

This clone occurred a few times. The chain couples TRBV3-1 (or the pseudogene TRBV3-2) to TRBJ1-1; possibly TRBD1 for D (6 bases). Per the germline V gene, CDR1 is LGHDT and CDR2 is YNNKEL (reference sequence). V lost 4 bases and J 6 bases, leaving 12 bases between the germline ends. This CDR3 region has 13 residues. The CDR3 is CASSLQQGAEAFF. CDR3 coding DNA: TGTGCCAGCAGCCTTCAACAGGGCGCTGAAGCTTTCTTT.

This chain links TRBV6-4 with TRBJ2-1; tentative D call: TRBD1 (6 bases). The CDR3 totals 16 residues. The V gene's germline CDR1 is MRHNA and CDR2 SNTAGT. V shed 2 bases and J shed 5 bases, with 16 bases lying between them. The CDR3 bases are TGTGCCAGCAGTGACGTATGGGGGCATGGTAACAATGAGCAGTTCTTC. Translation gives CASSDVWGHGNNEQFF.

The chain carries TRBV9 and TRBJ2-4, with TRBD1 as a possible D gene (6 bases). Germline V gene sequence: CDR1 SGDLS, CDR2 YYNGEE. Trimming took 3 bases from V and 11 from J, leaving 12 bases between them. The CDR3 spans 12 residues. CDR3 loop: CASSARGLVQYF. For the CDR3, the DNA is TGTGCCAGCAGCGCCAGGGGCTTGGTTCAGTACTTC.

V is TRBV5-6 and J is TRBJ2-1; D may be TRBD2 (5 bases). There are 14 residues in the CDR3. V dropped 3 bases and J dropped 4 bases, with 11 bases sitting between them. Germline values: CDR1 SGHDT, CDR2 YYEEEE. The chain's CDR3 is CASSSYSVYNEQFF. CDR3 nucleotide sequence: TGTGCCAGCAGCTCCTATAGCGTGTACAATGAGCAGTTCTTC.

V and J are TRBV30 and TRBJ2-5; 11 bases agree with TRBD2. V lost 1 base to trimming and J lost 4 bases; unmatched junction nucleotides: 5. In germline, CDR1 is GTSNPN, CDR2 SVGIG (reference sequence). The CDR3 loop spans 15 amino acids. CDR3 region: CAWSASSGRLETQYF. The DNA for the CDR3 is TGTGCCTGGAGTGCGTCTAGCGGGAGGTTAGAGACCCAGTACTTC. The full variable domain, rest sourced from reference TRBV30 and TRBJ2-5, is SQTIHQWPATLVQPVGSPLSLECTVEGTSNPNLYWYRQAAGRGLQLLFYSVGIGQISSEVPQNLSASRPQDRQFILSSKKLLLSDSGFYLCAWSASSGRLETQYFGPGTRLLVL.

As DNA, the CDR3 is TGCGCCAGCAGCCAAGATTGGGCCAATGAGCAGTTCTTC. It encodes CASSQDWANEQFF. V usage is TRBV4-3 and J usage is TRBJ2-1; no firm D call. Deletions cut 0 bases from V and 6 bases from J, with 6 bases between. The germline V gene encodes CDR1 LGHNA and CDR2 YSLEER. CDR3 length: 13 residues.

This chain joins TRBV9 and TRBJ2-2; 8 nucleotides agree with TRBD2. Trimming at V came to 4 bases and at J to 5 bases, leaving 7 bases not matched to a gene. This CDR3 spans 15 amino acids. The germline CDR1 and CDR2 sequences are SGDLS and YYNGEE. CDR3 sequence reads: CASSLGLAGTGELFF. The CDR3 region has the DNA TGTGCCAGCAGCCTTGGACTAGCAGGGACCGGGGAGCTGTTTTTT.

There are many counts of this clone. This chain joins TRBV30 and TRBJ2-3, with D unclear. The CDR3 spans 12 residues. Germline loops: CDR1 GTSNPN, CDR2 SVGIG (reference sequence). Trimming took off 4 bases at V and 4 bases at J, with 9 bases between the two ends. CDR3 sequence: CAWTPQSDTQYF. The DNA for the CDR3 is TGTGCCTGGACCCCTCAGTCAGATACGCAGTATTTT.

The CDR3 protein is CASSPDRGGETQYF. CDR3 coding DNA: TGTGCCAGCAGCCCTGACAGGGGAGGGGAGACCCAGTACTTC. The chain joins TRBV11-1 to TRBJ2-5, with a weak D call TRBD1 (8 bases). Trimming took off 5 bases at V and 5 bases at J, with 15 bases between the two ends. The CDR3 covers 14 residues. The germline V gene has CDR1 SGHAT and CDR2 FQDESV (reference sequence).

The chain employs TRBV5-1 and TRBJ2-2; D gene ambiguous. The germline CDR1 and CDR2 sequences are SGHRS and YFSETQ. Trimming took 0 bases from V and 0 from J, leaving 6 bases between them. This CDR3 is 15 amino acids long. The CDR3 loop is CASSLDSANTGELFF. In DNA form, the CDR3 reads TGCGCCAGCAGCTTGGACAGCGCGAACACCGGGGAGCTGTTTTTT.